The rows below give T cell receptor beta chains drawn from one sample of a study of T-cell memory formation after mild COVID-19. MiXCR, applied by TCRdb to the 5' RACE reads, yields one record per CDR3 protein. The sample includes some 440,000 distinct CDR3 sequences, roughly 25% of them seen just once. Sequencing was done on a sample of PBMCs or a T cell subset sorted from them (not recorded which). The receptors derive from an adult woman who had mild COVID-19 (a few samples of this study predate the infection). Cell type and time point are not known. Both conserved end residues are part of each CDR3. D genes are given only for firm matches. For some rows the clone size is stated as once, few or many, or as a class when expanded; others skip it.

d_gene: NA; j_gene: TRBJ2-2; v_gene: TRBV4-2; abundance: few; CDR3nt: TGTGCCAGCAGCCCAGCCGGGTCCGCGAACACCGGGGAGCTGTTTTTT; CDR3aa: CASSPAGSANTGELFF
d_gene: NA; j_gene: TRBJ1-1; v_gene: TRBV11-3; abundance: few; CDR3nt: TGTGCCAGCAACGATGGGCGGGTGGGATCGAACACTGAAGCTTTCTTT; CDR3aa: CASNDGRVGSNTEAFF
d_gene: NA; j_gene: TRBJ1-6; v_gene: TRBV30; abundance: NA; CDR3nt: TGTGCCTGGAGTGTCGGGACAAATAATTCACCCCTCCACTTT; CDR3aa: CAWSVGTNNSPLHF
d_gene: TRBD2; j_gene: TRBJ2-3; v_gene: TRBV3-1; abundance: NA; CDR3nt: TGTGCCAGCAGCCAAGAGGAAGCGGGATTCGAGGATACGCAGTATTTT; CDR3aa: CASSQEEAGFEDTQYF
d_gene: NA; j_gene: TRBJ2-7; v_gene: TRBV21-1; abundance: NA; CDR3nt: TGTGCCAGCAGTGATCAGACAGTTCGCTTTCGGACCTACGAGCAGTACTTC; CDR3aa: CASSDQTVRFRTYEQYF
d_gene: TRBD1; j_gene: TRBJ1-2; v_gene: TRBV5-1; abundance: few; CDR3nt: TGCGCCAGCAGCCGGCAGGGGGGAGGTCTTGGCTACACCTTC; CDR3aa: CASSRQGGGLGYTF
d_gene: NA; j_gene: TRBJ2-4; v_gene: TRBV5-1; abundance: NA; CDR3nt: TGCGCCAGCAGCTTGGCCAGTGCCCAAAACATTCAGTACTTC; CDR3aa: CASSLASAQNIQYF
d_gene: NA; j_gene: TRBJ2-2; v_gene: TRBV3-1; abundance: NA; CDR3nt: TGTGCCAGCAGCCATGGGGTGACCGGGGAGCTGTTTTTT; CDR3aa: CASSHGVTGELFF
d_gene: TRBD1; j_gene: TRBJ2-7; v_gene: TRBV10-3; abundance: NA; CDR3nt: TGTGCCATCAGCGGACAGGGGGTGGATGAGCAGTACTTC; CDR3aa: CAISGQGVDEQYF
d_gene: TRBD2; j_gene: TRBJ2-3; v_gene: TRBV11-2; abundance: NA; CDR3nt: TGTGCCAGCAGCCCGCGGGGGGTCCAAGAGTTAGATACGCAGTATTTT; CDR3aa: CASSPRGVQELDTQYF
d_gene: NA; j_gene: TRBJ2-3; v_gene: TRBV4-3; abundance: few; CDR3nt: TGCGCCAGCAGCCAAGATTGGGGCGGTAGCACAGATACGCAGTATTTT; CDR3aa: CASSQDWGGSTDTQYF
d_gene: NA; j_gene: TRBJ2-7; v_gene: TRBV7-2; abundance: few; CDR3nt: TGTGCCAGCAGCTTAACTACTAGTTCGATCGACGAGCAGTACTTC; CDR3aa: CASSLTTSSIDEQYF
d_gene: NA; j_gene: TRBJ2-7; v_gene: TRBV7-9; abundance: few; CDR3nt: TGTGCCAGCAGCTTATCGGTGGACGAGCAGTACTTC; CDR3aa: CASSLSVDEQYF
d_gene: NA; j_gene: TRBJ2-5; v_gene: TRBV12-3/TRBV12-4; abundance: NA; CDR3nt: TGTGCCAGCAGTTTAGGCTATTTAAGGGGCAGAGAGACCCAGTACTTC; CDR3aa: CASSLGYLRGRETQYF
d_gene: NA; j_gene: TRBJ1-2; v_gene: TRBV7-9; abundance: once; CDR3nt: TGTGCCAGCAGCCTAAGTACGGGGGGGTTCAGTGGCTACACCTTC; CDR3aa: CASSLSTGGFSGYTF
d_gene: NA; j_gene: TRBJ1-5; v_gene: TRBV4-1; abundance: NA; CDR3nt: TGCGCCAGCAGCCCCTGGGCCGACCCCAATCAGCCCCAGCATTTT; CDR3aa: CASSPWADPNQPQHF
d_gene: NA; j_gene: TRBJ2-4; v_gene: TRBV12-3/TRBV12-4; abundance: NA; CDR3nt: TGTGCCAGCAGTTTATGGGCCGTAGCCAAAAACATTCAGTACTTC; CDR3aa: CASSLWAVAKNIQYF
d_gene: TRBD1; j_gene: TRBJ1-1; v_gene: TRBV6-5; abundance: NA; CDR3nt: TGTGCCAGCAGTCGGGACAGAACAACCCAGAACACTGAAGCTTTCTTT; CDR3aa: CASSRDRTTQNTEAFF
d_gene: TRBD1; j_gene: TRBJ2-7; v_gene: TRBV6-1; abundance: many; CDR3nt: TGTGCCAGCAGTGAGGACAGGAGGATCTTCTACGAGCAGTACTTC; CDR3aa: CASSEDRRIFYEQYF
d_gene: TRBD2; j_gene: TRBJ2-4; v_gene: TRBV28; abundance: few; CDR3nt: TGTGCCAGCAGTATTGGACTAGCGGGAGTCATTCAGTACTTC; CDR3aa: CASSIGLAGVIQYF
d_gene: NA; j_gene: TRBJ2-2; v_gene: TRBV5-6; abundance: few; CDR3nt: TGTGCCAGCAGGGCCGGAGGCCCGGGCCCCGGGGAGCTGTTTTTT; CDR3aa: CASRAGGPGPGELFF
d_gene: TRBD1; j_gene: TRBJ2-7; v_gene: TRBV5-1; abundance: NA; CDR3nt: TGCGCCAGCAGCTCGACAGGGTCTCCCTACGAGCAGTACTTC; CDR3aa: CASSSTGSPYEQYF
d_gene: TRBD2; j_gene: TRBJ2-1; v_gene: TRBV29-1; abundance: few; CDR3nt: TGCAGCTCTCCTGGACTAGCGGAGAACAATGAGCAGTTCTTC; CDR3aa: CSSPGLAENNEQFF
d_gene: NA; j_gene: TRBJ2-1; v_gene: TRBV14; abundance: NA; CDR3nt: TGTGCCAGCAGCCCTATACACAGGGGGGGAGGTGGAAATGAGCAGTTCTTC; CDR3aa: CASSPIHRGGGGNEQFF
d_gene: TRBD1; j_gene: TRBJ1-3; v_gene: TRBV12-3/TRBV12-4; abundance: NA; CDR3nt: TGTGCCAGCAGTGTACAAACCGGGACAGGATCCTTCTCTGGAAACACCATATATTTT; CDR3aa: CASSVQTGTGSFSGNTIYF
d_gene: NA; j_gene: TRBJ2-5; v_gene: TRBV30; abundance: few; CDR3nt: TGTGCCTGGACCACTCAAGAGACCCAGTACTTC; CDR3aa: CAWTTQETQYF
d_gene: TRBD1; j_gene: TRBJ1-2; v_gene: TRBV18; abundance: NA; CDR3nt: TGTGCCAGCTCGCAGCCGGGACAGGGAACCTATGGCTACACCTTC; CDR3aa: CASSQPGQGTYGYTF
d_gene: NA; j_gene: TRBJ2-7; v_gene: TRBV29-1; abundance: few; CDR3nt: TGCAGCGTTTCGGAGGCCCACTCCTACGAGCAGTACTTC; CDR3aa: CSVSEAHSYEQYF
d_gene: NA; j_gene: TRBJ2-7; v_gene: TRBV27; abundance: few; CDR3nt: TGTGCCAGCAGTTTGGTCTCTCCACCGGGAAGAGGGGCTTCGAGCTCCTACGAGCAGTACTTC; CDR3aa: CASSLVSPPGRGASSSYEQYF
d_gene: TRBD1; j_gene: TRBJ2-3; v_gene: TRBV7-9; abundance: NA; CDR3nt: TGTGCCAGCAGCTCCTCCGGGACAGGGACGACAGATACGCAGTATTTT; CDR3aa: CASSSSGTGTTDTQYF
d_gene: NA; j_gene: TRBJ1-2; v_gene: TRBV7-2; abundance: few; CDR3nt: TGTGCCAGCAGTTACAGGGTTGACTATGGCTACACCTTC; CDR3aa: CASSYRVDYGYTF
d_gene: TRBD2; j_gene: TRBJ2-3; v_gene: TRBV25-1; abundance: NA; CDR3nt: TGTGCCAGCAGTGGCGGGAGTCCCGATACGCAGTATTTT; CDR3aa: CASSGGSPDTQYF
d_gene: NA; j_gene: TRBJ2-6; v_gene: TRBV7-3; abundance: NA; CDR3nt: TGTGCCAGCAGCACCCGCGGCTCCGGCCGGAGCTCTGGGGCCAACGTCCTGACTTTC; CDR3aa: CASSTRGSGRSSGANVLTF
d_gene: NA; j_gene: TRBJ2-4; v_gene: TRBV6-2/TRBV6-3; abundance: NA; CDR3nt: TGTGCCAGCAGTTACTCGGGAAACATTCAGTACTTC; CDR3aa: CASSYSGNIQYF
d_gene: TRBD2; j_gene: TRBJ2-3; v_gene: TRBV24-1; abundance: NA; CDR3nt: TGTGCCACCAGTGACCCCCCGCTACTAGCGGGGCTCACAGATACGCAGTATTTT; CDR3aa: CATSDPPLLAGLTDTQYF
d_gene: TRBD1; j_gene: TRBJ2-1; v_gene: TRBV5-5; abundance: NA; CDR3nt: TGTGCCAGCAGCTCGTACCCCACAGGGGGCATCTACAATGAGCAGTTCTTC; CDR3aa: CASSSYPTGGIYNEQFF
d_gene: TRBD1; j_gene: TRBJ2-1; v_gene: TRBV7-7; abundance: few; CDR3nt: TGTGCCAGCAGCTTAGGGACAGGGTCGCAGGCTGAGCAGTTCTTC; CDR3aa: CASSLGTGSQAEQFF
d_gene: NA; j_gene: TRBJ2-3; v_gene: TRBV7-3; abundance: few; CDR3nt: TGTGCCAGCAGCTTAATCCCCCTTGATACGCAGTATTTT; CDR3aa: CASSLIPLDTQYF